The 20 T cell receptor beta chains below come from one sample, sequenced in a study of T cells in tuberculosis (dated by TCRdb to about 2018). The method behind the library was the immunoSEQ multiplex PCR assay. TCRdb provides this immuneACCESS table in a form limited to in-frame rearrangements. Some clones are lacking; in checked studies, under half of them reflect an unresolved V gene, and why the rest are absent is not known. Across this sample there are tens of thousands of clones, with over 90% seen only once. The ten most abundant clones make up 6% to 7.5% of the sample. The sequenced sample consisted of PBMCs. The receptor source for this set is a donor aged 5-35 years with latent tuberculosis or without tuberculosis infection.

V usage is TRBV5-1 and J usage is TRBJ2-7; 7 bases fit TRBD2. Looked up from germline, CDR1 is SGHRS and CDR2 is YFSETQ. Germline trimming cut 0 bases from V and 7 bases from J; bases unmatched to any gene: 10. This CDR3 spans 15 amino acids. The CDR3 DNA reads TGCGCCAGCAGCTTGGTGGCGGGGGAATACTCAGAGCAGTACTTC. Its translation is CASSLVAGEYSEQYF.

The V call is TRBV6-1, the J call TRBJ1-3; no clear D. This CDR3 contains 13 residues. Germline assignment: CDR1 MNHNS and CDR2 SASEGT. V was trimmed by 2 bases and J by 4 bases, leaving 6 bases between them. CDR3 amino acids: CASSEPPGNTIYF. CDR3 DNA sequence: TGTGCCAGCAGTGAACCCCCGGGAAACACCATATATTTT.

V usage is TRBV7-2 and J usage is TRBJ2-6, with 7 nucleotides matching TRBD1. J gave up 4 bases and V 5 bases, and 8 bases lay outside the gene matches. Germline lookup yields CDR1 SGHTA and CDR2 FQGNSA. CDR3 size: 16 residues. The CDR3 reads CASSLIPGQGANVLTF. The CDR3 DNA reads TGTGCCAGCAGCCTAATCCCGGGACAGGGGGCCAACGTCCTGACTTTC.

This chain connects TRBV5-4 to TRBJ2-1; D may be TRBD1 (6 bases). V was trimmed by 1 base and J by 4 bases, leaving 15 bases between them. CDR3 size: 16 residues. The germline CDR1 and CDR2 sequences are SGHNT and YYREEE (reference sequence). The CDR3 coding sequence is TGTGCCAGCAGCTTGAGTTACGGACAGTCTTACAATGAGCAGTTCTTC. As protein: CASSLSYGQSYNEQFF.

The genes are TRBV27 and TRBJ1-6; D call uncertain. V was trimmed by 2 bases and J by 10 bases, leaving 12 bases between them. The CDR3 runs to 14 residues. CDR1 is MNHEY and CDR2 is SMNVEV in the germline V gene (reference sequence). CDR3: CASSLGGPLSPLHF. CDR3 bases: TGTGCCAGCAGTTTAGGAGGGCCATTGTCACCCCTCCACTTT.

J is TRBJ1-1 and V is TRBV11-2; a weak D match, TRBD1 (5 bases). CDR3 size: 16 residues. With 1 base removed from V and 0 bases from J, the gap between germline ends came to 12 bases. The germline CDR1 and CDR2 sequences are SGHAT and FQNNGV. In DNA form, the CDR3 reads TGTGCCAGCAGCTTAGTGGGGGGAAGATTGAACACTGAAGCTTTCTTT. Translation gives CASSLVGGRLNTEAFF. Using reference TRBV11-2 and TRBJ1-1 for the parts outside the CDR3, the full variable domain is EAGVAQSPRYKIIEKRQSVAFWCNPISGHATLYWYQQILGQGPKLLIQFQNNGVVDDSQLPKDRFSAERLKGVDSTLKIQPAKLEDSAVYLCASSLVGGRLNTEAFFGQGTRLTVV.

This clone was picked up one time. The genes are TRBV7-6 and TRBJ2-1, with TRBD1 matching 8 bases. Germline trimming cut 5 bases from V and 4 bases from J; bases unmatched to any gene: 7. This CDR3 contains 15 residues. Germline CDR1 and CDR2: SGHVS and FNYEAQ. The CDR3 coding sequence is TGTGCCAGCAGCATATCAGGGGGCAGATACAATGAGCAGTTCTTC. Protein sequence: CASSISGGRYNEQFF.

CDR3 DNA: TGTGCCTGGACCCCGGAGGGCTATGGCTACACCTTC. The encoded protein is CAWTPEGYGYTF. J is TRBJ1-2 and V is TRBV30; no clear D. The CDR3 totals 12 residues. The ends were cut back, 4 bases at V and 4 bases at J, with 10 bases in the middle. Germline CDR1 GTSNPN, CDR2 SVGIG (reference sequence). Full variable domain (remainder filled in from reference TRBV30 and TRBJ1-2): SQTIHQWPATLVQPVGSPLSLECTVEGTSNPNLYWYRQAAGRGLQLLFYSVGIGQISSEVPQNLSASRPQDRQFILSSKKLLLSDSGFYLCAWTPEGYGYTFGSGTRLTVV.

The chain links TRBV10-3 to TRBJ1-3, with D uncertain. The CDR3 extends over 16 amino acids. CDR1 ENHRY and CDR2 SYGVKD come from the germline V gene. V dropped 4 bases and J dropped 0 bases, with 13 bases sitting between them. DNA for the CDR3: TGTGCCATCAGTGGACTGGAAATTAGCTCTGGAAACACCATATATTTT. Translation gives CAISGLEISSGNTIYF.

This sequence joins TRBV6-1 and TRBJ1-3; 8 bases are shared with TRBD1. V shed 3 bases, J shed 3 bases, and the junction held 19 bases outside the gene matches. There are 20 residues in the CDR3. Looked up from germline, CDR1 is MNHNS and CDR2 is SASEGT. The CDR3 DNA is TGTGCCAGCAGTGACGAAATCTACAGGGGGAGGGGGTCTTATGGAAACACCATATATTTT. It specifies CASSDEIYRGRGSYGNTIYF.

The chain uses TRBV7-2 and TRBJ1-1; 7 nucleotides align to TRBD1. Trimming at V came to 3 bases and at J to 8 bases, leaving 6 bases not matched to a gene. CDR1 is SGHTA and CDR2 is FQGNSA in the germline V gene. The CDR3 has 13 amino acids. The CDR3 is CASSLGDSSEAFF. The CDR3 nucleotides read TGTGCCAGCAGCTTGGGGGACAGTTCGGAAGCTTTCTTT. Drawing the rest from reference TRBV7-2 and TRBJ1-1, the complete variable domain is GAGVSQSPSNKVTEKGKDVELRCDPISGHTALYWYRQSLGQGLEFLIYFQGNSAPDKSGLPSDRFSAERTGGSVSTLTIQRTQQEDSAVYLCASSLGDSSEAFFGQGTRLTVV.

This chain uses TRBV7-2 with TRBJ1-1; D gene ambiguous. V was trimmed by 8 bases and J by 0 bases, leaving 10 bases between them. From germline, CDR1 is SGHTA and CDR2 FQGNSA. This CDR3 spans 13 amino acids. The CDR3 spells CASQTHMNTEAFF. In DNA, the CDR3 is TGTGCCAGCCAGACACATATGAACACTGAAGCTTTCTTT.

This clone qualifies as medium-sized. The sample holds other DNA sequences that translate to the same CDR3. The chain carries TRBV7-9 and TRBJ2-3; TRBD2 might be the D (6 bases). The CDR3 has 14 amino acids. Trimming removed 1 base at V and 5 bases at J, with 10 bases between. Germline V gives CDR1 SEHNR, CDR2 FQNEAQ (reference sequence). CDR3 nucleotides: TGTGCCAGCAGCTTAGGGGGGGAGAGAGATACGCAGTATTTT. Its translation: CASSLGGERDTQYF.

The chain combines TRBV15 with TRBJ1-1, with TRBD1 matching over 9 bases. CDR1 LNHNV and CDR2 YYDKDF come from the germline V gene (reference sequence). The CDR3 has 14 residues. With V trimmed by 1 base and J by 6 bases, 3 bases remained unmatched. CDR3 nucleotide sequence: TGTGCCACCAGCAGAGTGACAGGGGGAGCTGAAGCTTTCTTT. This codes for CATSRVTGGAEAFF.

The chain couples TRBV9 to TRBJ2-3; D remains ambiguous. Germline V gene sequence: CDR1 SGDLS, CDR2 YYNGEE. V was pared by 1 base and J by 3 bases, with 6 bases between. The CDR3 length is 13 residues. The CDR3 DNA reads as TGTGCCAGCAGCGTAATAGAAACAGATACGCAGTATTTT. As protein: CASSVIETDTQYF.

This chain connects TRBV4-1 to TRBJ1-2, with 8 positions matching TRBD1. The CDR3 length is 14 residues. CDR1 is MGHRA, CDR2 YSYEKL, per germline. Trimming cost V 3 bases and J 7 bases; bases outside gene matches: 7. The DNA of the CDR3 is TGCGCCAGCAGCCATCGCAGGGGGCTCGGTGGCTACACCTTC. Its translation is CASSHRRGLGGYTF.

The V call is TRBV7-2, the J call TRBJ2-7; D is uncertain. Per the germline V gene, CDR1 is SGHTA and CDR2 is FQGNSA. The CDR3 spans 14 residues. Trimming left V 2 bases short and J 2 bases short, with 10 bases between. The CDR3 DNA reads as TGTGCCAGCAGCTTAAGCCAGGCCGCCTACGAGCAGTACTTC. Amino acids: CASSLSQAAYEQYF.

The chain has TRBV4-3 and TRBJ2-3; TRBD2 matches 7 bases. V was pared by 1 base and J by 5 bases, with 6 bases of the junction left unmatched. Germline lookup yields CDR1 LGHNA and CDR2 YSLEER. The CDR3 loop spans 15 amino acids. The CDR3, as DNA: TGCGCCAGCAGCCAAGGGGAGGGTGGTATAGATACGCAGTATTTT. Translated, it gives CASSQGEGGIDTQYF.

The chain has TRBV5-4 and TRBJ1-2, with TRBD1 matching over 9 bases. CDR1 SGHNT and CDR2 YYREEE come from the germline V gene (reference sequence). The CDR3 is made up of 15 amino acids. After removal of 3 bases from V and 2 bases from J, the junction contained 5 bases not matched to a gene. In DNA, the CDR3 is TGTGCCAGCAGCTCGGCCGGACAGGGGAACTATGGCTACACCTTC. This translates into CASSSAGQGNYGYTF.

The J gene is TRBJ2-2, the V gene TRBV7-7; D remains unclear. CDR1 and CDR2 (germline): SSHAT, FNYEAQ (reference sequence). The CDR3 covers 12 residues. The V end was cut by 5 bases, the J end by 3 bases, with 4 bases between. As DNA, the CDR3 is TGTGCCAGCAGCCCGGACACCGGGGAGCTGTTTTTT. It specifies CASSPDTGELFF. Drawing the rest from reference TRBV7-7 and TRBJ2-2, the complete variable domain is GAGVSQSPRYKVTKRGQDVTLRCDPISSHATLYWYQQALGQGPEFLTYFNYEAQPDKSGLPSDRFSAERPEGSISTLTIQRTEQRDSAMYRCASSPDTGELFFGEGSRLTVL.